Here is one TCR beta chain with its context. Its antigen remains unknown. Here immunoSEQ multiplex PCR was the method, and the copy in TCRdb shows in-frame clones only, minus some. The sample lists 150,000 to 160,000 clones; 85% to 90% were seen once. Investigators merged groups given second doses at roughly 4 or roughly 12 weeks. This sample was included in a study of T cell responses to AZD1222 COVID-19 vaccine. Study-level findings and limits: As reported, nearly half of all spike-specific TCRs target variant regions that are unmutated. Seropositive at baseline were only a handful of AZD1222 recipients.

The source was peripheral blood, collected 28 days after the second AZD1222 dose. This TCR was sampled from an adult who received the AZD1222 COVID-19 vaccine.

CDR3 in DNA: TGTGCCAGCAGTTTATCGTCCGGGGAGCTGTTTTTT. It is translated as CASSLSSGELFF. The chain couples TRBV27 to TRBJ2-2; no clear D gene. Per the germline V gene, CDR1 is MNHEY and CDR2 is SMNVEV (reference sequence). CDR3 length: 12 amino acids. V dropped 0 bases and J dropped 6 bases, with 2 bases sitting between them.